The 6 T cell receptor beta chains given below trace back to one sample, sequenced in a study of T cell repertoires in cytomegalovirus infection. TCRdb called the reads again in MiXCR, with one record for every CDR3 protein. The table includes approximately 76,000 distinct CDR3 sequences, roughly 3.7% detected once. The source material was PBMCs. The origin of the receptors is a human donor in good health (CMV status not recorded). Some clones in this sample may be carry-over from other donors' samples.

This clonotype was found many times. The CDR3: CATQDTSGVETQYF. The CDR3 DNA reads as TGTGCCACCCAAGATACTAGCGGGGTAGAGACCCAGTACTTC. The genes are TRBV7-2 and TRBJ2-5, with 10 bases lining up with TRBD2. The V and J ends lost 10 bases and 4 bases, in that order; junction bases with no gene match: 9. CDR3 size: 14 residues. The V gene's germline CDR1 is SGHTA and CDR2 FQGNSA.

This clonotype appeared many times. The chain combines TRBV20-1 with TRBJ2-3; 10 bases are a match to TRBD1. CDR1 is DFQATT, CDR2 SNEGSKA, per germline (reference sequence). This CDR3 has 15 residues. With 3 bases clipped from V and 4 bases from J, the junction kept 7 bases outside the gene matches. This CDR3 is CSASLTGGFSDTQYF. CDR3 bases: TGCAGTGCTAGCTTGACAGGGGGCTTCTCAGATACGCAGTATTTT.

This clonotype showed up many times. V usage is TRBV7-8 and J usage is TRBJ1-2, with D unclear. The CDR3 spans 13 residues. Germline CDR1 reads SGHVS; CDR2 reads FQNEAQ. Trimming shortened V by 1 base and J by 7 bases, and 10 bases separated the two germline ends. The CDR3 DNA reads as TGTGCCAGCAGCTTAGAGGTTCAGATTGGCTACACCTTC. Amino acids: CASSLEVQIGYTF.

This clonotype has at least ten counts. This chain connects TRBV12-3 or TRBV12-4 to TRBJ1-4, with 9 bases matching TRBD1. This CDR3 region has 15 residues. V lost 6 bases and J lost 8; bases outside the gene matches: 10. CDR3 protein: CASRSPGTGREKLFF. The DNA for the CDR3 is TGTGCCAGCAGATCCCCCGGGACAGGGCGGGAAAAACTGTTTTTT.

This clonotype was counted at least ten times. The CDR3 DNA reads as TGTGCCAGCAGCGGAGCGGGGGCAAACAATGAGCAGTTCTTC. Encoded protein: CASSGAGANNEQFF. V usage is TRBV5-6 and J usage is TRBJ2-1, with 8 bases matching TRBD2. The CDR3 extends over 14 amino acids. Germline V gene data show CDR1 as SGHDT and CDR2 as YYEEEE. Unmatched junction bases numbered 5, after V lost 4 bases and J lost 5 bases.

This clonotype was counted ten times or more. V and J are TRBV5-6 and TRBJ1-1; possible D gene TRBD1, 6 bases. From germline, CDR1 is SGHDT and CDR2 YYEEEE. The CDR3 covers 13 residues. Trimming removed 6 bases at V and 1 base at J, with 10 bases between. The CDR3 region has the DNA TGTGCCAGCACCGGACAGAGGAACACTGAAGCTTTCTTT. Its translation is CASTGQRNTEAFF.